Each of the 23 T cell receptor beta chains below was sequenced from the same sample in a study of Ad26.COV2.S vaccination and SARS-CoV-2 variants. Repertoires were generated with immunoSEQ multiplex PCR, while TCRdb's copy carries only in-frame clones and drops some. Of about 400,000 clones in the sample, around 82% were seen once. Treatment in this sample: roughly 20 received Ad26.COV2.S at low or high dose, single or two shots; about 5 received placebo; per-sample allocation not given. Sampling took place 63 days after the first vaccine or placebo injection. The specimen was peripheral blood, collected in a trial of Ad26.COV2.S vaccine versus placebo. These receptors originate from a person between 18 and 65 years old who received the Ad26.COV2.S COVID-19 vaccine or a placebo.

This clone was observed a few times. Other DNA variants within this sample encode the same CDR3. This sequence joins TRBV5-1 and TRBJ1-2; tentative D call: TRBD1 (5 bases). The V gene lost 5 bases and the J gene lost 5 bases, with 10 bases spanning the gap. Germline CDR1 reads SGHRS; CDR2 reads YFSETQ. The CDR3 is 12 amino acids. The CDR3 region has the DNA TGCGCCAGCAGTTTTACAGGTTATGGCTACACCTTC. This sequence encodes CASSFTGYGYTF.

The gene calls are TRBV7-2 and TRBJ1-2, with 7 nucleotides matching TRBD1. The V gene end was trimmed by 2 bases and the J gene end by 4 bases; junction bases not matched to a gene: 10. Germline V gene lookup returns CDR1 SGHTA and CDR2 FQGNSA. The CDR3 totals 16 residues. This CDR3 is CASSLKGAGGGYGYTF. In DNA form, the CDR3 reads TGTGCCAGCAGCTTAAAAGGGGCAGGGGGTGGCTATGGCTACACCTTC.

The chain uses TRBV6-5 and TRBJ1-2, with D perhaps matching TRBD1 (6 bases). Germline lookup yields CDR1 MNHEY and CDR2 SVGAGI. The CDR3 is 15 residues long. V lost 8 bases and J lost 8, with 24 bases in between. The CDR3 loop reads CASVRGRAMQFGYTF. CDR3 bases: TGTGCCAGCGTGCGGGGGCGCGCCATGCAGTTCGGCTACACCTTC.

The chain links TRBV6-6 to TRBJ2-5; the D is unclear. The CDR3 has 13 amino acids. The germline V and J ends were trimmed by 2 bases and 5 bases, with 9 bases remaining between them. Per the germline V gene, CDR1 is MNHNY and CDR2 is SVGAGI (reference sequence). CDR3 sequence: CASSYGLGETQYF. CDR3 coding DNA: TGTGCCAGCAGTTACGGTTTAGGGGAGACCCAGTACTTC.

The chain recombines TRBV6-5 with TRBJ2-2; D may be TRBD2 (5 bases). V was clipped by 5 bases and J by 4 bases, with 14 bases between them. CDR1 is MNHEY and CDR2 is SVGAGI in the germline V gene. The CDR3 contains 15 residues. CDR3 region: CASSTSFFRTGELFF. Here the CDR3 DNA reads TGTGCCAGCAGTACTAGTTTTTTTCGCACCGGGGAGCTGTTTTTT.

The chain uses TRBV18 and TRBJ2-3; D assignment may be TRBD1 or TRBD2 (5 bases each). The germline V and J ends were trimmed by 5 bases and 2 bases, with 5 bases remaining between them. The length of the CDR3 is 12 residues. The germline CDR1 and CDR2 sequences are KGHSH and LQKENI. CDR3 residues: CASSGTTDTQYF. As DNA, the CDR3 is TGTGCCAGCTCAGGGACCACAGATACGCAGTATTTT.

The chain is built from TRBV29-1 and TRBJ2-7; perhaps TRBD2 as D (6 bases). This CDR3 region has 14 residues. Germline loops: CDR1 SQVTM, CDR2 ANQGSEA. Trimming removed 4 bases from V and 3 bases from J, with 16 bases in between. This CDR3 reads CSVGVGGVNYEQYF. The CDR3 DNA reads TGCAGCGTTGGAGTGGGAGGTGTTAACTACGAGCAGTACTTC.

The chain employs TRBV4-2 and TRBJ2-7, with D tentatively TRBD2 (5 bases). The CDR3 loop spans 13 amino acids. V dropped 1 base and J dropped 3 bases, with 7 bases sitting between them. Germline lookup yields CDR1 LGHNA and CDR2 YNFKEQ. This chain's CDR3 is CASSQGAGYEQYF. The CDR3 DNA reads as TGTGCCAGCAGCCAAGGGGCGGGCTACGAGCAGTACTTC.

V gene TRBV19 combines with J gene TRBJ1-2, with D possibly TRBD1 on 5 matching bases. Germline V CDR1 and CDR2: LNHDA, SQIVND (reference sequence). The CDR3 has 13 residues. The V and J ends lost 3 bases and 8 bases respectively, with 13 bases between them. CDR3 DNA sequence: TGTGCCAGTAGTATTGTCAGGGAGAAGGGCTACACCTTC. Amino acids: CASSIVREKGYTF.

V and J are TRBV7-8 and TRBJ2-1, with D perhaps matching TRBD1 (6 bases). This CDR3 region has 15 residues. V was pared by 5 bases and J by 5 bases, with 16 bases between. Germline-derived CDR1 and CDR2 are SGHVS and FQNEAQ. This chain's CDR3 is CASSVGGHTNNEQFF. The CDR3 DNA reads TGTGCCAGCAGCGTAGGGGGACATACCAACAATGAGCAGTTCTTC.

The rearrangement uses TRBV18 and TRBJ2-2; no firm D call. Germline assignment: CDR1 KGHSH and CDR2 LQKENI. The CDR3 sequence is 15 residues long. Trimming pared 2 bases from V and 0 bases from J, leaving 7 bases between. This chain's CDR3 is CASSPTPSNTGELFF. The CDR3 DNA is TGTGCCAGCTCACCAACACCATCGAACACCGGGGAGCTGTTTTTT.

The rearrangement joins TRBV6-6 to TRBJ1-6, with D maybe TRBD1 (5 bases). Per germline, CDR1 MNHNY and CDR2 SVGAGI (reference sequence). The CDR3 totals 15 residues. V lost 5 bases and J lost 6, with 14 bases in between. CDR3 nucleotides: TGTGCCAGCAGTCCCCTAGGGGTTCGTAATTCACCCCTCCACTTT. Protein product: CASSPLGVRNSPLHF.

The chain joins TRBV7-9 to TRBJ2-1, with 9 bases identical to TRBD1. With V trimmed by 4 bases and J by 6 bases, 7 bases remained unmatched. CDR1 SEHNR and CDR2 FQNEAQ come from the germline V gene (reference sequence). The CDR3 has 15 amino acids. The CDR3 DNA is TGTGCCAGCAGCTCCACCGGGACAGGGATCAATGAGCAGTTCTTC. Translating it yields CASSSTGTGINEQFF. Based on the CDR3 plus reference TRBV7-9 and TRBJ2-1, the full variable domain is DTGVSQNPRHKITKRGQNVTFRCDPISEHNRLYWYRQTLGQGPEFLTYFQNEAQLEKSRLLSDRFSAERPKGSFSTLEIQRTEQGDSAMYLCASSSTGTGINEQFFGPGTRLTVL.

The sample holds a few counts of this clone. The chain uses TRBV11-3 and TRBJ2-3, with 10 bases matching TRBD2. This CDR3 is built from 14 residues. Trimming removed 6 bases from V and 4 bases from J; junction bases left unmatched: 4. The V gene's germline CDR1 is SGHNT and CDR2 YENEEA. This CDR3 is CASSSSGRPDTQYF. CDR3 coding DNA: TGTGCCAGCAGTTCTAGCGGGAGACCAGATACGCAGTATTTT.

This clone appeared a few times. The chain recombines TRBV5-1 with TRBJ1-6; 8 bases match TRBD1. The germline gives CDR1 SGHRS, CDR2 YFSETQ. The CDR3 sequence is 16 residues long. The junction had 7 bases not matched to a gene; V was cut back by 3 bases and J by 5 bases. CDR3 DNA sequence: TGCGCCAGCAGCTCGAAACAGGGGGAAGATAATTCACCCCTCCACTTT. It specifies CASSSKQGEDNSPLHF.

V and J are TRBV7-2 and TRBJ2-1; TRBD1 is a possible D gene (5 bases). V was cut by 5 bases and J by 9 bases, with 26 bases left in between. Germline CDR1 reads SGHTA; CDR2 reads FQGNSA. The CDR3 has 17 amino acids. CDR3 in DNA: TGTGCCAGCAGCCCTTATTTCACAGGCTCGGGCAGAGGTGAGCAGTTCTTC. The encoded protein is CASSPYFTGSGRGEQFF.

This clone was seen once. The rearrangement uses TRBV5-1 and TRBJ2-2; D ambiguous. Between the trimmed V and J ends, which lost 6 bases and 5 bases, there was a span of 14 bases. The length of the CDR3 is 14 residues. Germline V gene lookup returns CDR1 SGHRS and CDR2 YFSETQ. In nucleotides, the CDR3 is TGCGCCAGCAAACTTGGCTTAAGAACCGGGGAGCTGTTTTTT. Its protein product is CASKLGLRTGELFF.

This sequence joins TRBV30 and TRBJ2-7, with D uncertain. Germline CDR1 and CDR2: GTSNPN and SVGIG (reference sequence). V gave up 6 bases and J gave up 6 bases, with 6 bases separating them. The CDR3 consists of 9 residues. CDR3 DNA sequence: TGTGCCTGCGCCTCCGAGCAGTACTTC. This translates into CACASEQYF.

On this clone: Other DNA sequences in the same sample also yield this CDR3. The chain uses TRBV5-1 and TRBJ2-7; D may be TRBD2 (5 bases). V was shortened by 5 bases and J by 3 bases, with 15 bases between the two germline ends. The CDR3 covers 14 residues. Germline CDR1 is SGHRS and CDR2 is YFSETQ. This chain's CDR3 is CASSLGLASYEQYF. The CDR3 bases are TGCGCCAGCAGTCTCGGACTGGCCAGCTACGAGCAGTACTTC.

There are a few counts of this clone. V usage is TRBV5-1 and J usage is TRBJ2-3, with 8 bases fitting TRBD1. J gave up 3 bases and V 2 bases, and 8 bases lay outside the gene matches. Germline V gene sequence: CDR1 SGHRS, CDR2 YFSETQ. The CDR3 length is 16 residues. The DNA of the CDR3 is TGCGCCAGCAGCTTAGTGCGGGACAGGCGAACAGATACGCAGTATTTT. This gives the protein CASSLVRDRRTDTQYF.

The chain is built from TRBV6-1 and TRBJ1-5, with 7 bases that match TRBD1. The CDR3 consists of 15 residues. With V trimmed by 1 base and J by 5 bases, 5 bases remained unmatched. The germline V gene encodes CDR1 MNHNS and CDR2 SASEGT. The CDR3 reads CASSEEEGAHQPQHF. CDR3 nucleotides: TGTGCCAGCAGTGAAGAGGAGGGGGCACATCAGCCCCAGCATTTT.

This clone turned up a few times. DNA of the CDR3: TGTGCCAGCAGTTACTGGGCGGGGGGTACCAATCAGCCCCAGCATTTT. Translated: CASSYWAGGTNQPQHF. The chain couples TRBV6-2 or TRBV6-3 to TRBJ1-5; D might be TRBD1 (5 bases). This CDR3 has 16 residues. Trimming removed 1 base at V and 3 bases at J, with 13 bases between. Germline V CDR1 and CDR2: MNHEY, SVGEGT.

The CDR3 protein is CASSPGRAGDTQYF. The CDR3 region has the DNA TGTGCCAGCAGTCCCGGGAGGGCCGGAGATACGCAGTATTTT. V is TRBV2 and J is TRBJ2-3; 8 bases agree with TRBD2. The ends lost 5 bases at V and 5 bases at J; junction bases unmatched: 6. This CDR3 is built from 14 residues. Germline CDR1 is SNHLY and CDR2 is FYNNEI.